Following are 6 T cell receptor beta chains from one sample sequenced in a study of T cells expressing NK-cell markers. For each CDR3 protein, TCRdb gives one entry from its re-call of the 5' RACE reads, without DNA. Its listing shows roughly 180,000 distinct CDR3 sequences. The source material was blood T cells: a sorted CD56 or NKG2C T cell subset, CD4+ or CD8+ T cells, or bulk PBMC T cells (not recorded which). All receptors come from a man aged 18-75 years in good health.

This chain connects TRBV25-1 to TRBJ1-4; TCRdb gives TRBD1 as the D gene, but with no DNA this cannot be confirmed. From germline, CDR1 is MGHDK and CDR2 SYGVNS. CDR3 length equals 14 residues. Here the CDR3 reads CASTPDRSSEKLFF. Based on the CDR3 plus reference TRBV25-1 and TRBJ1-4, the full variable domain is EADIYQTPRYLVIGTGKKITLECSQTMGHDKMYWYQQDPGMELHLIHYSYGVNSTEKGDLSSESTVSRIRTEHFPLTLESARPSHTSQYLCASTPDRSSEKLFFGSGTQLSVL.

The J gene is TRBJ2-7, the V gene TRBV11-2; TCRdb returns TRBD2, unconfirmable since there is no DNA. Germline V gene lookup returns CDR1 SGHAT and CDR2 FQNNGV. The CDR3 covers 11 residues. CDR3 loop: CASNLGREQYF. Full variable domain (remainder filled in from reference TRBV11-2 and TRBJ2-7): EAGVAQSPRYKIIEKRQSVAFWCNPISGHATLYWYQQILGQGPKLLIQFQNNGVVDDSQLPKDRFSAERLKGVDSTLKIQPAKLEDSAVYLCASNLGREQYFGPGTRLTVT.

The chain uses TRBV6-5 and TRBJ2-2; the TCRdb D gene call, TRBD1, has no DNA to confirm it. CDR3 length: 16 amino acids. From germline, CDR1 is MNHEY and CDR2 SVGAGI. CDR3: CASSYSKAPATGELFF.

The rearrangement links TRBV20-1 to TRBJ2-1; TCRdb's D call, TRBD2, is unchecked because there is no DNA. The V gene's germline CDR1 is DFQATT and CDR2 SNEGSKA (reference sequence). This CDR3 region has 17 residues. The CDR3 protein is CSAFLRLLAGGLSEQFF.

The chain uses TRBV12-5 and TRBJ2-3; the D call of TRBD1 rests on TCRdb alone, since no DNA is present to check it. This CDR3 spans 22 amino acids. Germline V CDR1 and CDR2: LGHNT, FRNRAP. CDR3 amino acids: CASGLGYGVSGQGAFGHGTQYF.

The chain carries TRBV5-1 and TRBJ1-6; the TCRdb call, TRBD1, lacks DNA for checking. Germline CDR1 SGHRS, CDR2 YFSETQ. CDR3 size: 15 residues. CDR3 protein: CASSSGQGGHSPLHF.